This TCR beta chain was found in a study of control samples from healthy donors and cancer patients. Libraries were prepared by immunoSEQ multiplex PCR; TCRdb keeps only in-frame clonotypes and omits some of them. Of around 100,000 clones listed, less than 90% are singletons. Looked up from germline, CDR1 is SEHNR and CDR2 is FQNEAQ (reference sequence). Trimming removed 2 bases at V and 6 bases at J, with 11 bases between. The CDR3 length is 14 residues. This TCR was recovered from a woman in her 50s in good health. The chain is built from TRBV7-9 and TRBJ1-5, with TRBD1 as a possible D gene (5 bases). Input material: blood. The DNA for the CDR3 is TGTGCCAGCAGCTTATTCGGGGCTGGTCAGCCCCAGCATTTT. The encoded protein is CASSLFGAGQPQHF.